A single sample is the source of the 23 T cell receptor beta chains below, sequenced in a study of siplizumab effects on memory and regulatory T cells (dated by TCRdb to between 2018 and 2020). The library was produced with the immunoSEQ multiplex PCR assay. Imported from immuneACCESS, the table was reduced by TCRdb to in-frame sequences with V and J called. These copies leave out some clones; in studies compared against another copy, an unresolved V gene accounts for under half, and the cause of the remainder is not known. The sample table shows 100,000 to 110,000 clones, and around 90% are seen once. The ten largest clonotypes hold 0.13% to 0.15% of the sample. Sequencing was carried out using CD4+ T cells sorted from blood. Receptors originate from a human donor in good health.

The rearrangement uses TRBV11-2 and TRBJ2-6; 8 bases map to TRBD1. Germline-derived CDR1 and CDR2 are SGHAT and FQNNGV. The CDR3 length is 17 residues. Unmatched junction bases numbered 5, after V lost 4 bases and J lost 0 bases. This CDR3 is CASSSGQGVSGANVLTF. In DNA form, the CDR3 reads TGTGCCAGCAGCTCCGGACAGGGTGTCTCTGGGGCCAACGTCCTGACTTTC.

The chain employs TRBV5-1 and TRBJ1-4, with D possibly TRBD1 on 6 matching bases. V lost 0 bases and J lost 7, with 10 bases in between. Per germline, CDR1 SGHRS and CDR2 YFSETQ. This CDR3 is 14 amino acids long. The CDR3 nucleotides read TGCGCCAGCAGCTTGGACAGGGATGGTGAAAAACTGTTTTTT. Its translation is CASSLDRDGEKLFF.

The chain uses TRBV5-1 and TRBJ2-7; unclear D gene. Trimming removed 0 bases at V and 2 bases at J, with 9 bases between. The germline V gene encodes CDR1 SGHRS and CDR2 YFSETQ. The CDR3 is 14 amino acids. This CDR3 is CASSLDIGPYEQYF. The CDR3 DNA is TGCGCCAGCAGCTTGGATATCGGACCCTACGAGCAGTACTTC.

The rearrangement uses TRBV7-8 and TRBJ2-6; weak D call: TRBD1 (6 bases). Between the trimmed V and J ends, which lost 5 bases and 2 bases, there was a span of 7 bases. The germline gives CDR1 SGHVS, CDR2 FQNEAQ. The CDR3 spans 14 residues. The CDR3, as DNA: TGTGCCAGCAGCCGGACAGCTGGGGCCAACGTCCTGACTTTC. Protein sequence: CASSRTAGANVLTF.

V is TRBV7-9 and J is TRBJ1-5, with unresolved D. Trimming stripped 4 bases from V and 5 bases from J, with 15 bases between. Germline V gives CDR1 SEHNR, CDR2 FQNEAQ (reference sequence). The CDR3 runs to 15 residues. The CDR3 bases are TGTGCCAGCAGCTCCCCGGGCAGCGTCGATCAGCCCCAGCATTTT. Amino acids: CASSSPGSVDQPQHF.

The V and J genes are TRBV5-6 and TRBJ2-7; the D call may be TRBD1 or TRBD2 (5 bases each). CDR3 length: 17 amino acids. The ends were cut back, 0 bases at V and 0 bases at J, with 16 bases in the middle. Germline V gene data show CDR1 as SGHDT and CDR2 as YYEEEE. The CDR3 protein is CASSLGTGTGSSYEQYF. As DNA, the CDR3 is TGTGCCAGCAGCTTGGGTACCGGGACGGGGAGCTCCTACGAGCAGTACTTC.

V is TRBV12-5 and J is TRBJ1-2; perhaps TRBD1 as D (5 bases). With 0 bases removed from V and 6 bases from J, the gap between germline ends came to 23 bases. CDR1 and CDR2 from the germline V gene are LGHNT and FRNRAP. This CDR3 spans 18 amino acids. CDR3 DNA sequence: TGTGCTAGTGGTTTGGTAATCCTATCAGAGGGGAATGTTAATGGCTACACCTTC. Its translation: CASGLVILSEGNVNGYTF.

The V and J genes are TRBV7-3 and TRBJ2-2, with D possibly matching TRBD1 (6 bases). The length of the CDR3 is 16 residues. CDR1 SGHTA and CDR2 FQGTGA come from the germline V gene. The CDR3 sequence: CALGAGATTNTGELFF. The CDR3 coding sequence is TGTGCACTAGGGGCAGGGGCGACGACGAACACCGGGGAGCTGTTTTTT.

The V call is TRBV10-2, the J call TRBJ2-5; TRBD2 matches at 9 bases. The V gene's germline CDR1 is WSHSY and CDR2 SAAADI. V dropped 4 bases and J dropped 1; count of bases not matched to a gene: 4. The CDR3 sequence is 15 residues long. CDR3 sequence reads: CASSGPSGTQETQYF. Written as DNA, the CDR3 is TGCGCCAGCAGTGGGCCTAGCGGGACCCAAGAGACCCAGTACTTC.

The chain combines TRBV13 with TRBJ1-1; 12 bases fit TRBD1. The CDR3 sequence is 18 residues long. CDR1 is PRHDT and CDR2 is FYEKMQ in the germline V gene (reference sequence). The trim removed 7 bases at V and 0 bases at J, leaving 12 bases unmatched. The CDR3 region is CASKGTGGVGLMNTEAFF. In DNA form, the CDR3 reads TGTGCCAGCAAGGGGACAGGGGGCGTAGGACTAATGAACACTGAAGCTTTCTTT.

In nucleotides, the CDR3 is TGTGCCATCAGGGGGCAATACGAGCAGTACTTC. This gives the protein CAIRGQYEQYF. This sequence joins TRBV10-3 and TRBJ2-7; maybe TRBD1 (5 bases). The CDR3 length is 11 residues. V was trimmed by 6 bases and J by 4 bases, leaving 7 bases between them. Germline V gives CDR1 ENHRY, CDR2 SYGVKD.

This chain joins TRBV27 and TRBJ1-1, with D possibly matching TRBD1 (6 bases). Deletions cut 3 bases from V and 1 base from J, with 9 bases between. Germline V gives CDR1 MNHEY, CDR2 SMNVEV (reference sequence). The CDR3 spans 14 residues. The CDR3 sequence: CASSFNRANTEAFF. The CDR3 DNA reads as TGTGCCAGCAGTTTTAACAGGGCGAACACTGAAGCTTTCTTT.

The J gene is TRBJ1-1, the V gene TRBV5-6; tentatively, D is TRBD1 (6 bases). V was shortened by 2 bases and J by 1 base, with 21 bases between the two germline ends. CDR3 length: 18 amino acids. From germline, CDR1 is SGHDT and CDR2 YYEEEE. The CDR3 is CASSLLGPPEQGNTEAFF. The CDR3 DNA reads as TGTGCCAGCAGCTTATTGGGCCCCCCCGAACAGGGGAACACTGAAGCTTTCTTT.

This chain connects TRBV27 to TRBJ2-7, with TRBD1 identical over 7 bases. CDR1 MNHEY and CDR2 SMNVEV come from the germline V gene (reference sequence). CDR3 length: 15 residues. The junction had 10 bases not matched to a gene; V was cut back by 3 bases and J by 5 bases. CDR3 sequence (DNA): TGTGCCAGCAGTTTCCTTTACAGGGGTTGGAACGAGCAGTACTTC. This encodes CASSFLYRGWNEQYF.

This chain uses TRBV6-6 with TRBJ1-5, with 8 nucleotides matching TRBD1. V shed 6 bases, J shed 9 bases, and the junction held 13 bases outside the gene matches. CDR1 and CDR2 from the germline V gene are MNHNY and SVGAGI (reference sequence). CDR3 length: 15 amino acids. In nucleotides, the CDR3 is TGTGCCAGCAGCCCCTCGTTTTCAGGGGGCCGGCCCCAGCATTTT. It codes for CASSPSFSGGRPQHF.

The count of this clone is one. This chain connects TRBV7-9 to TRBJ1-1; D remains unclear. Germline V lookup: CDR1 SEHNR, CDR2 FQNEAQ (reference sequence). The CDR3 length is 15 residues. V was pared by 5 bases and J by 4 bases, with 17 bases between. In DNA form, the CDR3 reads TGTGCCAGCAGCCGTGAACAAGGCCTTATCACTGAAGCTTTCTTT. Protein sequence: CASSREQGLITEAFF. Full variable domain (remainder filled in from reference TRBV7-9 and TRBJ1-1): DTGVSQNPRHKITKRGQNVTFRCDPISEHNRLYWYRQTLGQGPEFLTYFQNEAQLEKSRLLSDRFSAERPKGSFSTLEIQRTEQGDSAMYLCASSREQGLITEAFFGQGTRLTVV.

This clone showed up just once. The rearrangement joins TRBV9 to TRBJ2-3, with D unresolved. This CDR3 comprises 16 residues. Between the trimmed V and J ends, which lost 2 bases and 1 base, there was a span of 14 bases. The germline V gene encodes CDR1 SGDLS and CDR2 YYNGEE. CDR3 in amino acids: CASSVPRPSGTDTQYF. CDR3 in DNA: TGTGCCAGCAGCGTGCCACGGCCGTCGGGCACAGATACGCAGTATTTT.

V is TRBV6-6 and J is TRBJ2-6; possibly TRBD1 for D (7 bases). The germline V and J ends were trimmed by 4 bases and 0 bases, with 10 bases remaining between them. The germline V gene encodes CDR1 MNHNY and CDR2 SVGAGI (reference sequence). The CDR3 sequence is 16 residues long. As DNA, the CDR3 is TGTGCCAGCAGTTCCCAGGGGGGCTCTGGGGCCAACGTCCTGACTTTC. Protein sequence: CASSSQGGSGANVLTF.

This chain uses TRBV7-9 with TRBJ1-6; the D is unclear. Per germline, CDR1 SEHNR and CDR2 FQNEAQ (reference sequence). Trimming stripped 5 bases from V and 8 bases from J, with 13 bases between. The length of the CDR3 is 14 residues. The CDR3 reads CASSTYLGDSPLHF. The DNA for the CDR3 is TGTGCCAGCAGCACGTACCTTGGGGATTCACCCCTCCACTTT.

This rearrangement joins TRBV7-3 to TRBJ2-2, with 9 bases matching TRBD2. CDR1 is SGHTA and CDR2 is FQGTGA in the germline V gene. After removal of 2 bases from V and 3 bases from J, the junction contained 13 bases not matched to a gene. This CDR3 contains 19 residues. The CDR3 DNA reads as TGTGCCAGCAGCTTACTTGGGGTAGCGGGGGCCTTAGACACCGGGGAGCTGTTTTTT. Encoded protein: CASSLLGVAGALDTGELFF.

This rearrangement joins TRBV10-1 to TRBJ2-3; 11 bases align to TRBD1. Losses at the gene ends were 4 bases for V and 3 bases for J; bases not matched to a gene: 6. The germline gives CDR1 WNHNN, CDR2 SYGVQD (reference sequence). The CDR3 is 16 amino acids. The CDR3, as DNA: TGCGCCAGCAGTGGCTGGACAGGGGGCTTGACAGATACGCAGTATTTT. Translation: CASSGWTGGLTDTQYF.

J is TRBJ1-1 and V is TRBV19; the match to TRBD1 covers 8 bases. V lost 7 bases to trimming and J lost 4 bases; unmatched junction nucleotides: 8. CDR3 length: 14 amino acids. Germline V gives CDR1 LNHDA, CDR2 SQIVND (reference sequence). Here the CDR3 DNA reads TGTGCCAGTACATCGACAGGGGTGGCCACTGAAGCTTTCTTT. This codes for CASTSTGVATEAFF.

Regarding this clone: Because the CDR3 is missing its conserved closing phenylalanine or tryptophan, this is likely a read error. It is unclear where the CDR3 begins or ends on the DNA, so no DNA is shown, and the CDR3 is as TCRdb lists it. The chain carries TRBV6-1 and TRBJ2-7; the table's D call, TRBD2, was not checked against the DNA. Counting both end residues, the CDR3 totals 9 amino acids. CDR1 and CDR2 (germline): MNHNS, SASEGT. The CDR3 loop reads CASSYGRSS.